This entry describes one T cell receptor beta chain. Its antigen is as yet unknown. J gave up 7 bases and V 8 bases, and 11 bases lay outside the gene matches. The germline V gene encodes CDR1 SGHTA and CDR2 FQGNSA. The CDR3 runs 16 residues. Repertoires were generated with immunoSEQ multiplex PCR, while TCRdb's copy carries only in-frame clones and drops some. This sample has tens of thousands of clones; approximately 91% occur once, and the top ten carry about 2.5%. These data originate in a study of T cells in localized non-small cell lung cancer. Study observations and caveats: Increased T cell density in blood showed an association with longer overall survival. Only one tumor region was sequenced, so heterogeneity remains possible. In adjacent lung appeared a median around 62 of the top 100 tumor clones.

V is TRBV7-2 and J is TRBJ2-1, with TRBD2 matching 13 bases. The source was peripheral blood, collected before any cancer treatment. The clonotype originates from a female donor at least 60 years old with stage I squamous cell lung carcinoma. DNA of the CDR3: TGTGCCAGCGGAGCTTACGGGACTAGCGGGACAAATGAGCAGTTCTTC. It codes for CASGAYGTSGTNEQFF. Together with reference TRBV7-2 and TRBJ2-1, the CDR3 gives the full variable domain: GAGVSQSPSNKVTEKGKDVELRCDPISGHTALYWYRQSLGQGLEFLIYFQGNSAPDKSGLPSDRFSAERTGGSVSTLTIQRTQQEDSAVYLCASGAYGTSGTNEQFFGPGTRLTVL.